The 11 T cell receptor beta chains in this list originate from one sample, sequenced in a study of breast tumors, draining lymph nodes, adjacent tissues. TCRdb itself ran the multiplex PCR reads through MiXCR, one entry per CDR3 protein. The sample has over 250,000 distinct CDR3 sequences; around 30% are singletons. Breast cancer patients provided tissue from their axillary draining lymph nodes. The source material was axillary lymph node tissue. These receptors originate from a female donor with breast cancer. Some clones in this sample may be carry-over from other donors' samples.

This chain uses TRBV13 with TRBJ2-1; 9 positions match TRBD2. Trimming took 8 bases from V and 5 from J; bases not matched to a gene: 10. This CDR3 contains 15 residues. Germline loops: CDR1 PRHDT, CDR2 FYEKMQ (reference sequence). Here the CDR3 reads CASGPVAGAHNEQFF. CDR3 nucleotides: TGTGCCAGCGGCCCGGTAGCGGGAGCCCACAATGAGCAGTTCTTC.

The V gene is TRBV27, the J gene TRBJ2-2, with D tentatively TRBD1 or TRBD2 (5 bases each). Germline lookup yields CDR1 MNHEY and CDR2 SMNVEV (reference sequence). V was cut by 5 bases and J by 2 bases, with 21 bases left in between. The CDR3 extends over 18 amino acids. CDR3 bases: TGTGCCAGCAGTGGGACGGCTATAAACACCCCAAACACCGGGGAGCTGTTTTTT. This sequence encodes CASSGTAINTPNTGELFF.

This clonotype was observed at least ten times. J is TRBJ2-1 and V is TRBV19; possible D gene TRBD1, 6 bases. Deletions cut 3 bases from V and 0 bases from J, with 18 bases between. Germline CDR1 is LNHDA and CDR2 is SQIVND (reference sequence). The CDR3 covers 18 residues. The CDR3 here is CASSISGGSSSSYNEQFF. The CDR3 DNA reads TGTGCCAGTAGTATTAGTGGGGGCAGCTCCAGCTCCTACAATGAGCAGTTCTTC. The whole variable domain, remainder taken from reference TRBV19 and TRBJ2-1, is DGGITQSPKYLFRKEGQNVTLSCEQNLNHDAMYWYRQDPGQGLRLIYYSQIVNDFQKGDIAEGYSVSREKKESFPLTVTSAQKNPTAFYLCASSISGGSSSSYNEQFFGPGTRLTVL.

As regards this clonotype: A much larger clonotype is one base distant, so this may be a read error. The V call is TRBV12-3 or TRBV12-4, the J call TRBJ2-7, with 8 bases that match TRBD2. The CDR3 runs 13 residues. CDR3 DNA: TGTGCCAGCAGTTTAGGGACTAGCACCGAGCGGTACTTC. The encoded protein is CASSLGTSTERYF.

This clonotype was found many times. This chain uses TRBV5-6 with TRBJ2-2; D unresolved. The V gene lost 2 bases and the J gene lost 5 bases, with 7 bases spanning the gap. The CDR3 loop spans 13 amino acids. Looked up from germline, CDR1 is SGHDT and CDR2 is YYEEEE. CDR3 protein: CASSFGQTGELFF. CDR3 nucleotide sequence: TGTGCCAGCAGCTTTGGGCAAACCGGGGAGCTGTTTTTT.

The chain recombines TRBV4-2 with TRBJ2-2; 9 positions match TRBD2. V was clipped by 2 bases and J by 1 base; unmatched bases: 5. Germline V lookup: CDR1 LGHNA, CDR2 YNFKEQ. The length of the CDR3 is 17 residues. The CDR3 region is CASSQRREGRNTGELFF. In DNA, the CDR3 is TGTGCCAGCAGCCAAAGGCGGGAGGGCCGGAACACCGGGGAGCTGTTTTTT.

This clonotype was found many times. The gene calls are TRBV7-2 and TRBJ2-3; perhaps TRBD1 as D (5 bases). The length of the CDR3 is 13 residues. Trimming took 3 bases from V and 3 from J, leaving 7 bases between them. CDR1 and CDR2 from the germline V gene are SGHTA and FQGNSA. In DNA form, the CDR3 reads TGTGCCAGCAGCTTCACAGGAACAGATACGCAGTATTTT. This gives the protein CASSFTGTDTQYF. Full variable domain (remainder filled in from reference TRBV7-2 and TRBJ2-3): GAGVSQSPSNKVTEKGKDVELRCDPISGHTALYWYRQSLGQGLEFLIYFQGNSAPDKSGLPSDRFSAERTGGSVSTLTIQRTQQEDSAVYLCASSFTGTDTQYFGPGTRLTVL.

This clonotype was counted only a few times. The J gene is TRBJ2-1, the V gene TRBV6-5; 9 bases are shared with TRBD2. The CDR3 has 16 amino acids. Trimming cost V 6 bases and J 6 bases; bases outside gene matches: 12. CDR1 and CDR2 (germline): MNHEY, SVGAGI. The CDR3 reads CASSRQPGLALNEQFF. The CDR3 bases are TGTGCCAGCAGCCGTCAACCGGGACTAGCTCTCAATGAGCAGTTCTTC.

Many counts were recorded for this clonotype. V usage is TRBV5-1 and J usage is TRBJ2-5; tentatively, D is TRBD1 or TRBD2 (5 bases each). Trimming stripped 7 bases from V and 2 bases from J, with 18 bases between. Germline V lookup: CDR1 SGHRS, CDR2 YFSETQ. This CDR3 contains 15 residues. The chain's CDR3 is CASRWGSRLQETQYF. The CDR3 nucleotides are TGCGCCAGCCGTTGGGGGAGCCGACTACAAGAGACCCAGTACTTC.

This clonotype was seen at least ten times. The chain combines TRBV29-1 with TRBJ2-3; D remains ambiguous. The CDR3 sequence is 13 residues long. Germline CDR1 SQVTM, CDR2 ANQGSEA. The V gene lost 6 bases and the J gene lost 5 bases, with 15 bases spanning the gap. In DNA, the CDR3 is TGCAGCGTCACGGAAACTATCGGAGATACGCAGTATTTT. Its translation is CSVTETIGDTQYF.

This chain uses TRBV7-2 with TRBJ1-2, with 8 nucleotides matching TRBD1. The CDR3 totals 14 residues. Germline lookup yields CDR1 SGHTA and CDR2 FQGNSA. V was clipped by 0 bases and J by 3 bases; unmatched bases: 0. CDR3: CASSLADRDYGYTF. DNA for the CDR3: TGTGCCAGCAGCTTAGCGGACAGGGACTATGGCTACACCTTC.